The present T cell receptor (beta chain) was sequenced within a study of blood T cell repertoires in COVID-19. Per the study methods: Reference gene primer amplification gave nucleated cell count estimates. Assay: immunoSEQ multiplex PCR; the TCRdb copy retains only in-frame clones and omits some. That table is the source of V, J and clone size, and D and trimming were worked out from the DNA. The sample carries fewer than 200,000 clones, 70% to 85% recorded once. Study members were between roughly 18 and 89 years old and lived in 20 to 25 US regions. Clinical history as reported by participants underpinned cohort assignment. CDR3 length equals 13 residues. Germline CDR1 reads SGHKS; CDR2 reads YYEKEE (reference sequence). The J segment lost 10 bases and the V segment lost 1 base, leaving 6 bases of the junction unmatched.

The specimen sequenced was PBMCs or T cells enriched from blood (not recorded which). This receptor was identified in a man aged 50 to 60 who had recovered from COVID-19. This chain connects TRBV5-5 to TRBJ2-5; 8 nucleotides align to TRBD2. The CDR3 DNA follows: TGTGCCAGCAGCTTGCCCGCGGGGGGAGACCAGTACTTC. Protein: CASSLPAGGDQYF. The full variable domain, with the rest looked up from reference TRBV5-5 and TRBJ2-5, is DAGVTQSPTHLIKTRGQQVTLRCSPISGHKSVSWYQQVLGQGPQFIFQYYEKEERGRGNFPDRFSARQFPNYSSELNVNALLLGDSALYLCASSLPAGGDQYFGPGTRLLVL.